This T cell receptor (beta chain) was observed in a study of blood T cell repertoires in COVID-19. The V end was cut by 2 bases, the J end by 3 bases, with 11 bases between. Germline V CDR1 and CDR2: SGHRS, YFSETQ. CDR3 length equals 15 residues. Original handling: Amplification of reference gene primers provided the estimated nucleated cell counts. The method was immunoSEQ multiplex PCR; TCRdb's version includes in-frame clones alone and lacks a portion of them. V and J calls plus clone size are reproduced from that table; the DNA served to infer D and trimming. The repertoire holds some 58,000 clones, 90% seen once, with roughly 6.2% in the top ten.

Sequencing input: peripheral blood. The chain links TRBV5-1 to TRBJ2-2; D is possibly TRBD2 (5 bases). This sequence originates from a man aged 40-50 years with acute or convalescent COVID-19. The CDR3 here is CASSFRLADTGELFF. In DNA form, the CDR3 reads TGCGCCAGCAGCTTTCGTCTAGCAGACACCGGGGAGCTGTTTTTT.